This T cell receptor beta chain was found in a study of a mutant IDH1 vaccine in newly diagnosed glioma. Study details: Patients previously underwent radiotherapy, temozolomide, or both, and most underwent both.

The CDR3 length is 15 residues. The V end was cut by 4 bases, the J end by 1 base, with 13 bases between. Germline V CDR1 and CDR2: LGHNA, YSLEER. To note about this clone: What it binds is not known.

Sequenced by immunoSEQ multiplex PCR; TCRdb stores in-frame clones only, minus some. This sample has approximately 19,000 clones, with about 85% found just once. Sample time point: baseline, week 1 (first vaccination visit). The treatment here: pre-vaccination baseline after standard-of-care therapy. Study-wide results and limits: Alterations occurring in top peripheral T cell clonotypes seemed unrelated to pseudoprogression.

The chain employs TRBV4-3 and TRBJ1-1; tentatively, D is TRBD1 (6 bases). The sequence came from a man aged 40-49 years with glioma. The sample consisted of PBMCs, taken from a glioma patient treated with radiotherapy, temozolomide or both. The CDR3 reads CASSPNRERNTEAFF. The CDR3 DNA follows: TGCGCCAGCAGCCCAAACAGGGAGCGGAACACTGAAGCTTTCTTT.